A single sample gave rise to the 11 T cell receptor beta chains below, sequenced in a study of CD8+ T cells in alopecia areata (dated by TCRdb to the late 2010s). To prepare the library, the immunoSEQ multiplex PCR assay was applied. RNA was extracted from all samples and reverse transcribed into cDNA, which served as template for TCR sequencing. Not all clones reach the TCRdb copy of this immuneACCESS table, which keeps in-frame sequences only. Checked studies attribute under half of the gap to unresolved V genes and leave the rest unexplained. This sample lists 150,000 to 200,000 clones; 45% to 65% were detected once. In total, the top ten clones hold approximately 3.4% of the sample. This sample's time point label indicates: about 4 weeks on oral tofacitinib. The sample's treatment or condition label, decoded: oral pan-JAK inhibitor, 5-10 mg twice daily. Here the sequenced sample was CD4+ T cells sorted from blood, taken at week 4, from a patient treated with tofacitinib. The source is a human donor with alopecia areata.

This clone has only one observation. This chain links TRBV2 with TRBJ2-4; tentatively, D is TRBD1 (6 bases). This CDR3 comprises 14 residues. From germline, CDR1 is SNHLY and CDR2 FYNNEI. V was cut by 4 bases and J by 3 bases, with 10 bases left in between. This chain's CDR3 is CASSVRGSKNIQYF. The CDR3 DNA follows: TGTGCCAGCAGTGTCAGGGGAAGCAAAAACATTCAGTACTTC.

The gene calls are TRBV30 and TRBJ2-7; TRBD1 aligns across 10 bases. V lost 4 bases and J lost 5; bases outside the gene matches: 8. Germline CDR1 reads GTSNPN; CDR2 reads SVGIG (reference sequence). CDR3 length equals 14 residues. The CDR3 spells CAWNLGQGRHEQYF. DNA for the CDR3: TGTGCCTGGAATCTGGGACAGGGGAGGCACGAGCAGTACTTC.

J is TRBJ2-5 and V is TRBV30; 13 nucleotides match TRBD2. The V gene end was trimmed by 2 bases and the J gene end by 4 bases; junction bases not matched to a gene: 4. The CDR3 is 15 residues long. CDR1 and CDR2 from the germline V gene are GTSNPN and SVGIG (reference sequence). The CDR3 here is CAWSRGLAGSETQYF. For the CDR3, the DNA is TGTGCCTGGAGTAGGGGACTAGCGGGATCAGAGACCCAGTACTTC.

The chain carries TRBV28 and TRBJ2-1, with 7 bases that match TRBD1. This CDR3 is built from 15 residues. The V gene end was trimmed by 1 base and the J gene end by 6 bases; junction bases not matched to a gene: 6. CDR1 and CDR2 (germline): MDHEN, SYDVKM. The CDR3 sequence is CASSLSGTAVNEQFF. CDR3 bases: TGTGCCAGCAGTTTATCTGGGACAGCGGTCAATGAGCAGTTCTTC.

This clone appeared once. V gene TRBV18 combines with J gene TRBJ2-5; TRBD1 matches at 7 bases. CDR1 is KGHSH, CDR2 LQKENI, per germline. CDR3 length equals 15 residues. V was pared by 3 bases and J by 4 bases, with 8 bases of the junction left unmatched. CDR3 loop: CASSPSTGRRETQYF. As DNA, the CDR3 is TGTGCCAGCTCACCTTCGACAGGGCGAAGAGAGACCCAGTACTTC.

The V call is TRBV4-2, the J call TRBJ2-1; D remains unclear. The V gene's germline CDR1 is LGHNA and CDR2 YNFKEQ. Trimming took off 4 bases at V and 8 bases at J, with 12 bases between the two ends. This CDR3 spans 13 amino acids. Written as DNA, the CDR3 is TGTGCCAGCAGCCGCAATAGAAGGGATGAGCAGTTCTTC. Its translation: CASSRNRRDEQFF.

This chain links TRBV7-8 with TRBJ1-6; 11 bases match TRBD1. Germline V gives CDR1 SGHVS, CDR2 FQNEAQ. The V gene end was trimmed by 5 bases and the J gene end by 4 bases; junction bases not matched to a gene: 4. CDR3 length: 16 residues. CDR3 coding DNA: TGTGCCAGCAGCCAGGACAGGGGGCCTTATAATTCACCCCTCCACTTT. Translated, it gives CASSQDRGPYNSPLHF.

The chain recombines TRBV29-1 with TRBJ2-1; D is unclear. The germline V gene encodes CDR1 SQVTM and CDR2 ANQGSEA. V shed 4 bases and J shed 2 bases, with 12 bases lying between them. The CDR3 has 14 residues. CDR3 coding DNA: TGCAGCGTTGTGTCCCACCGGACCTACAATGAGCAGTTCTTC. Translating it yields CSVVSHRTYNEQFF.

This clone was observed a single time. This chain uses TRBV7-2 with TRBJ2-7, with D possibly matching TRBD1 (6 bases). The CDR3 is 14 amino acids. Germline V lookup: CDR1 SGHTA, CDR2 FQGNSA. Trimming removed 5 bases at V and 2 bases at J, with 13 bases between. CDR3 sequence (DNA): TGTGCCAGCAGCACCAGACAGGTCCCCTACGAGCAGTACTTC. This translates into CASSTRQVPYEQYF. Full variable domain (missing parts from reference TRBV7-2 and TRBJ2-7): GAGVSQSPSNKVTEKGKDVELRCDPISGHTALYWYRQSLGQGLEFLIYFQGNSAPDKSGLPSDRFSAERTGGSVSTLTIQRTQQEDSAVYLCASSTRQVPYEQYFGPGTRLTVT.

This clone was seen only a few times. V and J are TRBV2 and TRBJ2-3; D possibly matches TRBD1 or TRBD2 (6 bases each). With 5 bases removed from V and 2 bases from J, the gap between germline ends came to 11 bases. The CDR3 runs to 14 residues. CDR1 is SNHLY and CDR2 is FYNNEI in the germline V gene. DNA for the CDR3: TGTGCCAGCAGTTGGGGGGCGGTCACAGATACGCAGTATTTT. Amino acid sequence: CASSWGAVTDTQYF.

J is TRBJ2-5 and V is TRBV5-1; D unclear. Trimming cost V 4 bases and J 3 bases, with 10 bases left between them. The CDR3 has 13 residues. CDR1 and CDR2 (germline): SGHRS, YFSETQ. CDR3 residues: CASSLISEETQYF. The CDR3 nucleotides read TGCGCCAGCAGCCTGATCTCCGAAGAGACCCAGTACTTC. The complete variable domain, with remaining parts taken from reference TRBV5-1 and TRBJ2-5, reads KAGVTQTPRYLIKTRGQQVTLSCSPISGHRSVSWYQQTPGQGLQFLFEYFSETQRNKGNFPGRFSGRQFSNSRSEMNVSTLELGDSALYLCASSLISEETQYFGPGTRLLVL.